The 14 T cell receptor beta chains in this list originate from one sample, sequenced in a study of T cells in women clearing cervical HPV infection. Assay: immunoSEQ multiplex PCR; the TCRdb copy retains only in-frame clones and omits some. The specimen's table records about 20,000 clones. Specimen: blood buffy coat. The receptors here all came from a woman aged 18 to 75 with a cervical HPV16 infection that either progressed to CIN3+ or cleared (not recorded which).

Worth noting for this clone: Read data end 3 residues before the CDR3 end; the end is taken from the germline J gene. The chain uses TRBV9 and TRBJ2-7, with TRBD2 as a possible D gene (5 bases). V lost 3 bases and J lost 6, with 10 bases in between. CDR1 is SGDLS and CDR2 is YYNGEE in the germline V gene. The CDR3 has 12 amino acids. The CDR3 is CASSAAGPEQYF. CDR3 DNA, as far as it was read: TGTGCCAGCAGCGCCGCGGGCCCCGAG.

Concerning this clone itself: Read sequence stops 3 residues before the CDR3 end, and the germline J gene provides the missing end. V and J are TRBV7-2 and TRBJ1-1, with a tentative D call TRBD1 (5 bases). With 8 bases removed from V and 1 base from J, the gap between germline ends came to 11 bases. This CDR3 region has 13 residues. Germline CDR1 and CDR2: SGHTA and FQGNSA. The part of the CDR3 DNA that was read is TGTGCCAGCGGAACGCAGGGGAACACTGAA. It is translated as CASGTQGNTE. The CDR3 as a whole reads CASGTQGNTEAFF.

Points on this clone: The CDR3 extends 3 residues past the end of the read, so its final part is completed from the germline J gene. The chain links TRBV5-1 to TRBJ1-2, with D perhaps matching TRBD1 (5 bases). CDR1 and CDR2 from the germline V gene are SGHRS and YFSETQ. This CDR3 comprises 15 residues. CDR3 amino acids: CASSLRQGRDYDYTF. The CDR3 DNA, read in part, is TGCGCCAGCAGCTTGCGGCAGGGAAGGGACTACGAC. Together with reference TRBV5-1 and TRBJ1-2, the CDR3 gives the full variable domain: KAGVTQTPRYLIKTRGQQVTLSCSPISGHRSVSWYQQTPGQGLQFLFEYFSETQRNKGNFPGRFSGRQFSNSRSEMNVSTLELGDSALYLCASSLRQGRDYDYTFGSGTRLTVV.

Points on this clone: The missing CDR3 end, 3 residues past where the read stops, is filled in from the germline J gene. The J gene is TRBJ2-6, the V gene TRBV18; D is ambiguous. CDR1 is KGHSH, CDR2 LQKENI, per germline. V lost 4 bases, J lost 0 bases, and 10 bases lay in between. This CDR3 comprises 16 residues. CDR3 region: CASSLRRVSGANVLTF. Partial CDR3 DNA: TGTGCCAGCTCACTTAGAAGGGTCTCTGGGGCCAACGTC. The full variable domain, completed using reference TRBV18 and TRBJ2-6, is NAGVMQNPRHLVRRRGQEARLRCSPMKGHSHVYWYRQLPEEGLKFMVYLQKENIIDESGMPKERFSAEFPKEGPSILRIQQVVRGDSAAYFCASSLRRVSGANVLTFGAGSRLTVL.

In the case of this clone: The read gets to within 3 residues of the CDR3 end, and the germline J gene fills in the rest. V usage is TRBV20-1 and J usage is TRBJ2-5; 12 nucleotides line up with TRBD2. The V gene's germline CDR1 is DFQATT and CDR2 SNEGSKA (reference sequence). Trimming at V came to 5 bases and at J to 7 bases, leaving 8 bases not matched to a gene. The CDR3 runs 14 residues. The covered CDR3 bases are TGCAGTGCTTGGCTAGCGGGAGGGCCACTGACC. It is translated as CSAWLAGGPLT. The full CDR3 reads CSAWLAGGPLTQYF.

CDR3 in amino acids: CASSYTGQGAHSQPQYF. CDR3 DNA (partial): TGTGCCAGTAGTTACACGGGACAGGGGGCGCATAGCCAGCCG. The chain carries TRBV19 and TRBJ2-3; 12 bases are shared with TRBD1. Read sequence stops 3 residues before the CDR3 end, and the germline J gene provides the missing end. The CDR3 totals 17 residues. Germline V gene data show CDR1 as LNHDA and CDR2 as SQIVND (reference sequence).

CDR3 DNA, as far as it was read: TGCAGTGCCGGGAGCGGGAGGCTTGCCCAGTCCCTCCGACTAGCCAAAAACATT. It yields the protein CSAGSGRLAQSLRLAKNI. In full, the CDR3 is CSAGSGRLAQSLRLAKNIQYF. The genes are TRBV20-1 and TRBJ2-4; 9 nucleotides agree with TRBD2. The read ends 3 residues early relative to the CDR3; the germline J gene fills the gap. V gave up 6 bases and J gave up 0 bases; unmatched junction bases: 24. CDR3 length equals 21 residues. Germline V lookup: CDR1 DFQATT, CDR2 SNEGSKA (reference sequence).

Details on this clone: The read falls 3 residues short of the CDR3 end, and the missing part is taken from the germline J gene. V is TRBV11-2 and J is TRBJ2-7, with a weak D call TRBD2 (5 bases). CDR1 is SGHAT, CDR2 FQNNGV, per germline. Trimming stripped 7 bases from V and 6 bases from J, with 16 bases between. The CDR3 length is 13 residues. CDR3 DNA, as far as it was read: TGTGCCAGCAAGGCGAGCGGTCGAGGCGAG. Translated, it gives CASKASGRGE. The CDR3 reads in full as CASKASGRGEQYF. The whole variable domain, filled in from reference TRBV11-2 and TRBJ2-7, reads EAGVAQSPRYKIIEKRQSVAFWCNPISGHATLYWYQQILGQGPKLLIQFQNNGVVDDSQLPKDRFSAERLKGVDSTLKIQPAKLEDSAVYLCASKASGRGEQYFGPGTRLTVT.

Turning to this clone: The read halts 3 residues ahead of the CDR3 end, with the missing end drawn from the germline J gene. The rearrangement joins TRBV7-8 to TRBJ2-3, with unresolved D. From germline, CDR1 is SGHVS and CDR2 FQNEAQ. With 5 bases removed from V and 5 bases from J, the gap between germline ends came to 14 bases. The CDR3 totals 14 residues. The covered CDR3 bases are TGTGCCAGCAGCCCCAGACCACGCGGAGATACG. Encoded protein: CASSPRPRGDT. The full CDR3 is CASSPRPRGDTQYF.

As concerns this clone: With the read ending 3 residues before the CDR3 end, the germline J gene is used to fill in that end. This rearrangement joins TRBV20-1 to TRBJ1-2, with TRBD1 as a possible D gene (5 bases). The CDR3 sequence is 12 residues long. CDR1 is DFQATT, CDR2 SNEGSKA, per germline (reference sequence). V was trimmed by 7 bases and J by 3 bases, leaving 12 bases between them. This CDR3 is CSVEGADYGYTF. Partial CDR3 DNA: TGCAGTGTCGAAGGGGCGGACTATGGC.

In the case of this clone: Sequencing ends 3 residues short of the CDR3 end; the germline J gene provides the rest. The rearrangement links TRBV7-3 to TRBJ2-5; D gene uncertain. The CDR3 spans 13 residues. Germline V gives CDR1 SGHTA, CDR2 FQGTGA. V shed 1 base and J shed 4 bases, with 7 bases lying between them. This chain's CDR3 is CASSLNPGETQYF. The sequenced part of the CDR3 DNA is TGTGCCAGCAGCTTAAATCCAGGAGAGACC.

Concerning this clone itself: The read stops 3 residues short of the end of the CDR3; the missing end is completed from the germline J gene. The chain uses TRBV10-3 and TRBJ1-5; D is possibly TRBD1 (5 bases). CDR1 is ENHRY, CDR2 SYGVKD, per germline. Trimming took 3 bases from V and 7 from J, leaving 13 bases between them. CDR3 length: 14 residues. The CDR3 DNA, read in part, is TGTGCCATCAGTGAAAGGGGAGGGTCACAGCCC. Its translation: CAISERGGSQP. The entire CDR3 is CAISERGGSQPQHF.

CDR3 DNA, as far as it was read: TGTGCCAGCAGGCCCGGGACACTTTACAATGAG. Amino acids: CASRPGTLYNE. The complete CDR3 sequence is CASRPGTLYNEQFF. V and J are TRBV28 and TRBJ2-1, with a tentative D call TRBD1 (6 bases). Read sequence stops 3 residues before the CDR3 end, and the germline J gene provides the missing end. Germline CDR1 and CDR2: MDHEN and SYDVKM. Trimming took off 6 bases at V and 4 bases at J, with 13 bases between the two ends. The CDR3 has 14 residues.

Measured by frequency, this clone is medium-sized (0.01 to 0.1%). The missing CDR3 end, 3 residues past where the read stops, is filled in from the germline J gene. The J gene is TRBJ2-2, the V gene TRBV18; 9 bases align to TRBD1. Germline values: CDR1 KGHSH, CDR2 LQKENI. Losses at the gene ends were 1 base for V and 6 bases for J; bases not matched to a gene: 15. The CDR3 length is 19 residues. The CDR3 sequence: CASSPRRTGEEVNAGELFF. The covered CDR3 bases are TGTGCCAGCTCACCACGACGGACAGGGGAGGAAGTCAATGCCGGGGAG. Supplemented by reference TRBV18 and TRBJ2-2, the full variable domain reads NAGVMQNPRHLVRRRGQEARLRCSPMKGHSHVYWYRQLPEEGLKFMVYLQKENIIDESGMPKERFSAEFPKEGPSILRIQQVVRGDSAAYFCASSPRRTGEEVNAGELFFGEGSRLTVL.